This TCR beta chain was found in a study of beta chain features in type 1 diabetes. Broader study findings: Shorter TCRB CDR3s, moderately but significantly so, marked every one of the four CD4+ subsets in Type 1 diabetes patients.

TCRB transcripts that were expressed got sequenced, as all of the isolated RNA had been reverse transcribed. Generated by immunoSEQ multiplex PCR, the TCRdb table keeps only in-frame clones and is missing some. The repertoire consists of hundreds of thousands of clones, with about 14% occurring once and the leading ten covering approximately 0.039%. Each of the sorted populations had a purity greater than 95%. Remarks on this clone: The target antigen is unknown.

In germline, CDR1 is SGHNT, CDR2 YYREEE (reference sequence). With V trimmed by 5 bases and J by 4 bases, 15 bases remained unmatched. The CDR3 spans 18 residues. Sequenced material: naive CD4+ T cells from blood. The receptor comes from a man between 18 and 29 years old with type 1 diabetes. The V gene is TRBV5-4, the J gene TRBJ2-1; 10 positions match TRBD2. The CDR3 sequence: CASRPGTSALVGYNEQFF. For the CDR3, the DNA is TGTGCCAGCAGGCCCGGGACTAGCGCATTAGTGGGGTACAATGAGCAGTTCTTC.